The TCR beta chain under discussion was sequenced for a study of cytomegalovirus exposure and HLA in healthy donors. Study findings and constraints: Analysis was performed later, and it showed HLA-associated TCR beta chains to be more clonally expanded than equally common others. Follow-up analysis later connected one missense variant in DCLRE1C with trimming of TCR beta V- and J-genes. With DRB1 most and HLA-C fewest, TCR association rates differed between HLA loci in a later analysis. In vitro experiments confirmed that a few CMV-associated chains were specific for CMV antigens.

This clone has only a few counts. No antigen is known for it. The CDR3 spans 16 residues. V lost 2 bases to trimming and J lost 3 bases, with 14 bases between them. Looked up from germline, CDR1 is SGHRS and CDR2 is YFSETQ. In the PCR, 60 Vbeta and 13 Jbeta primers were used. Repertoires were generated with immunoSEQ multiplex PCR, while TCRdb's copy carries only in-frame clones and drops some. The sample contains 100,000 to 150,000 clones, less than 85% of which appear only once. This TCR came from a man between 35 and 55 years old in good health and CMV-seronegative. The sequencing sample was made of PBMCs. The chain is built from TRBV5-1 and TRBJ2-2; possibly TRBD2 for D (6 bases). The CDR3 spells CASSLNGGADTGELFF. The CDR3 nucleotides read TGCGCCAGCAGCTTAAATGGAGGGGCGGACACCGGGGAGCTGTTTTTT.